These T cell receptor beta chains were read from a single sample in a study of molecular identifiers for immune sequencing clone quantification. Each CDR3 protein gets one entry after TCRdb re-called the PCR reads with MiXCR. The sample includes roughly 93,000 distinct CDR3 sequences, 15% to 20% seen only once; the top ten take around 0.88%. Sequenced: naive CD8+ T cells from blood, with Jurkat cell RNA spiked in. These receptor sequences come from a human donor in good health. Some libraries in this study had Jurkat cell RNA spiked in. Each CDR3 is given with its conserved first and last residue. D genes are given only for firm matches. Expanded clones are given a class, and other clones once, few, many or no size at all.

clone size: many
V gene: TRBV2
J gene: TRBJ2-4
D gene: TRBD1
CDR3 protein: CASSEGQGPNIQYF
CDR3 DNA: TGTGCCAGCAGTGAAGGACAGGGGCCAAACATTCAGTACTTC

clone size: many
V gene: TRBV27
J gene: TRBJ2-1
D gene: NA
CDR3 protein: CASSPISRRRTIYNEQFF
CDR3 DNA: TGTGCCAGCAGTCCCATTTCCCGACGACGGACGATCTACAATGAGCAGTTCTTC

clone size: many
V gene: TRBV9
J gene: TRBJ1-5
D gene: NA
CDR3 protein: CASSVTDSNQPQHF
CDR3 DNA: TGTGCCAGCAGCGTCACAGATAGCAATCAGCCCCAGCATTTT

clone size: many
V gene: TRBV30
J gene: TRBJ1-1
D gene: NA
CDR3 protein: CAWSAGGPAEAFF
CDR3 DNA: TGTGCCTGGAGTGCTGGGGGACCGGCTGAAGCTTTCTTT

clone size: many
V gene: TRBV28
J gene: TRBJ2-7
D gene: NA
CDR3 protein: CASSSALRYEQYF
CDR3 DNA: TGTGCCAGCAGTTCAGCCCTCCGATACGAGCAGTACTTC

clone size: NA
V gene: TRBV12-3/TRBV12-4
J gene: TRBJ2-7
D gene: NA
CDR3 protein: CASSSLTGTSERYF
CDR3 DNA: TGTGCCAGCAGCTCACTGACTGGGACCTCCGAGCGGTACTTC

clone size: many
V gene: TRBV4-1
J gene: TRBJ2-7
D gene: NA
CDR3 protein: CASSQDAAGVNEQYF
CDR3 DNA: TGCGCCAGCAGCCAAGATGCGGCAGGGGTCAACGAGCAGTACTTC

clone size: many
V gene: TRBV5-4
J gene: TRBJ2-7
D gene: NA
CDR3 protein: CASSLDRSAYEQYF
CDR3 DNA: TGTGCCAGCAGCTTGGACAGGTCCGCCTACGAGCAGTACTTC

clone size: many
V gene: TRBV19
J gene: TRBJ2-1
D gene: NA
CDR3 protein: CASSPYGGNSYNEQFF
CDR3 DNA: TGTGCCAGTAGTCCGTATGGCGGGAACTCCTACAATGAGCAGTTCTTC

clone size: many
V gene: TRBV20-1
J gene: TRBJ2-7
D gene: NA
CDR3 protein: CSARDPGGFDYEQYF
CDR3 DNA: TGCAGTGCTAGAGATCCCGGGGGTTTCGACTACGAGCAGTACTTC

clone size: many
V gene: TRBV7-2
J gene: TRBJ2-3
D gene: TRBD2
CDR3 protein: CASSLGTSVGDTQYF
CDR3 DNA: TGTGCCAGCAGCTTAGGGACTAGCGTGGGAGATACGCAGTATTTT

clone size: many
V gene: TRBV7-9
J gene: TRBJ1-2
D gene: TRBD1
CDR3 protein: CASSPQGQSYGYTF
CDR3 DNA: TGTGCCAGCAGCCCCCAGGGACAGAGTTATGGCTACACCTTC

clone size: many
V gene: TRBV25-1
J gene: TRBJ2-3
D gene: NA
CDR3 protein: CASSEWGIRGDTQYF
CDR3 DNA: TGTGCCAGCAGTGAATGGGGGATTAGGGGAGATACGCAGTATTTT

clone size: many
V gene: TRBV6-2/TRBV6-3
J gene: TRBJ2-5
D gene: NA
CDR3 protein: CASSYPEETQYF
CDR3 DNA: TGTGCCAGCAGTTACCCCGAAGAGACCCAGTACTTC

clone size: NA
V gene: TRBV4-1
J gene: TRBJ2-5
D gene: NA
CDR3 protein: CASSQDRGGLETQYF
CDR3 DNA: TGCGCCAGCAGCCAAGATCGAGGCGGGTTGGAGACCCAGTACTTC

clone size: many
V gene: TRBV2
J gene: TRBJ2-7
D gene: TRBD2
CDR3 protein: CATQPLAGASSYEQYF
CDR3 DNA: TGTGCCACCCAGCCCCTAGCGGGTGCGAGCTCCTACGAGCAGTACTTC

clone size: NA
V gene: TRBV20-1
J gene: TRBJ2-7
D gene: NA
CDR3 protein: CGARPSFTYEQYF
CDR3 DNA: TGCGGTGCTAGACCCTCCTTCACCTACGAGCAGTACTTC

clone size: medium-sized
V gene: TRBV12-3/TRBV12-4
J gene: TRBJ2-3
D gene: NA
CDR3 protein: CASSPPTDTQYF
CDR3 DNA: TGTGCCAGCAGTCCCCCGACAGATACGCAGTATTTT

clone size: many
V gene: TRBV28
J gene: TRBJ1-5
D gene: NA
CDR3 protein: CASSLTQGGQPQHF
CDR3 DNA: TGTGCCAGCAGTTTGACCCAGGGAGGCCAGCCCCAGCATTTT

clone size: many
V gene: TRBV30
J gene: TRBJ1-5
D gene: NA
CDR3 protein: CAWSRQSNQPQHF
CDR3 DNA: TGTGCCTGGAGTCGGCAATCCAATCAGCCCCAGCATTTT

clone size: many
V gene: TRBV9
J gene: TRBJ2-7
D gene: TRBD2
CDR3 protein: CASSSRWRGMEYEQYF
CDR3 DNA: TGTGCCAGCAGCTCCCGATGGCGGGGGATGGAGTACGAGCAGTACTTC

clone size: many
V gene: TRBV20-1
J gene: TRBJ2-7
D gene: NA
CDR3 protein: CSARDREVDEQYF
CDR3 DNA: TGCAGTGCTAGAGACAGGGAAGTCGACGAGCAGTACTTC

clone size: NA
V gene: TRBV20-1
J gene: TRBJ1-4
D gene: NA
CDR3 protein: CSAKPIGLGRKLFF
CDR3 DNA: TGCAGTGCTAAACCCATAGGTTTGGGGAGAAAACTGTTTTTT

clone size: many
V gene: TRBV19
J gene: TRBJ2-7
D gene: NA
CDR3 protein: CASSPGWGHEQYF
CDR3 DNA: TGTGCCAGTAGCCCCGGGTGGGGTCACGAGCAGTACTTC

clone size: many
V gene: TRBV12-5
J gene: TRBJ1-3
D gene: TRBD1
CDR3 protein: CASGPTGLRNTIYF
CDR3 DNA: TGTGCTAGTGGCCCGACAGGGCTAAGAAACACCATATATTTT

clone size: many
V gene: TRBV29-1
J gene: TRBJ2-3
D gene: NA
CDR3 protein: CSVDSGYTDTQYF
CDR3 DNA: TGCAGCGTAGATAGCGGTTACACAGATACGCAGTATTTT

clone size: many
V gene: TRBV5-1
J gene: TRBJ2-1
D gene: TRBD1
CDR3 protein: CASSPGDSSYNEQFF
CDR3 DNA: TGCGCCAGCAGCCCCGGGGACAGCTCCTACAATGAGCAGTTCTTC

clone size: many
V gene: TRBV7-9
J gene: TRBJ1-1
D gene: NA
CDR3 protein: CASSPKELLNTEAFF
CDR3 DNA: TGTGCCAGCAGCCCAAAGGAGTTACTGAACACTGAAGCTTTCTTT

clone size: NA
V gene: TRBV29-1
J gene: TRBJ2-3
D gene: TRBD2
CDR3 protein: CSVEGGRTSESTDTQYF
CDR3 DNA: TGCAGCGTTGAAGGAGGTAGGACTAGCGAGTCCACAGATACGCAGTATTTT

clone size: few
V gene: TRBV20-1
J gene: TRBJ2-5
D gene: NA
CDR3 protein: CGAGSGIQETQYF
CDR3 DNA: TGCGGTGCTGGCTCAGGTATACAAGAGACCCAGTACTTC

clone size: many
V gene: TRBV4-1
J gene: TRBJ1-2
D gene: NA
CDR3 protein: CASSQEIRSNYGYTF
CDR3 DNA: TGCGCCAGCAGCCAAGAGATAAGAAGCAACTATGGCTACACCTTC

clone size: NA
V gene: TRBV28
J gene: TRBJ2-7
D gene: NA
CDR3 protein: CASSSPVLGDEQYF
CDR3 DNA: TGTGCCAGCAGTTCACCGGTACTAGGGGACGAGCAGTACTTC

clone size: NA
V gene: TRBV12-3/TRBV12-4
J gene: TRBJ2-3
D gene: TRBD1
CDR3 protein: CASSFRQGYADTQYF
CDR3 DNA: TGTGCCAGCAGTTTCAGACAGGGATACGCAGATACGCAGTATTTT

clone size: many
V gene: TRBV29-1
J gene: TRBJ1-3
D gene: NA
CDR3 protein: CSALGGPGNTIYF
CDR3 DNA: TGCAGCGCTCTAGGAGGGCCTGGAAACACCATATATTTT

clone size: many
V gene: TRBV5-1
J gene: TRBJ2-7
D gene: TRBD1
CDR3 protein: CASSLGITSGGPLSYEQYF
CDR3 DNA: TGCGCCAGCAGCTTGGGCATAACTTCAGGGGGACCCCTATCCTACGAGCAGTACTTC

clone size: many
V gene: TRBV29-1
J gene: TRBJ1-1
D gene: NA
CDR3 protein: CSVGGGNIPNTEAFF
CDR3 DNA: TGCAGCGTTGGGGGGGGGAATATACCGAACACTGAAGCTTTCTTT

clone size: medium-sized
V gene: TRBV29-1
J gene: TRBJ2-1
D gene: NA
CDR3 protein: CSVDSHGEQFF
CDR3 DNA: TGCAGCGTTGATTCTCACGGTGAGCAGTTCTTC

clone size: many
V gene: TRBV19
J gene: TRBJ2-7
D gene: NA
CDR3 protein: CASSAGSYEQYF
CDR3 DNA: TGTGCCAGTAGTGCGGGGAGCTACGAGCAGTACTTC

clone size: NA
V gene: TRBV12-3/TRBV12-4
J gene: TRBJ1-4
D gene: NA
CDR3 protein: CASSFRSTNEKLFF
CDR3 DNA: TGTGCCAGCAGTTTTCGTTCAACTAATGAAAAACTGTTTTTT

clone size: many
V gene: TRBV3-1
J gene: TRBJ1-1
D gene: NA
CDR3 protein: CASSPGPMNTEAFF
CDR3 DNA: TGTGCCAGCAGCCCGGGACCAATGAACACTGAAGCTTTCTTT

clone size: NA
V gene: TRBV9
J gene: TRBJ1-1
D gene: NA
CDR3 protein: CASSVVGALNTEAFF
CDR3 DNA: TGTGCCAGCAGCGTAGTGGGGGCCTTGAACACTGAAGCTTTCTTT

clone size: many
V gene: TRBV27
J gene: TRBJ2-7
D gene: NA
CDR3 protein: CASSWTGGHEQYF
CDR3 DNA: TGTGCCAGCAGTTGGACTGGCGGGCACGAGCAGTACTTC

clone size: many
V gene: TRBV3-1
J gene: TRBJ2-5
D gene: NA
CDR3 protein: CASSQEARKETQYF
CDR3 DNA: TGTGCCAGCAGCCAAGAAGCGAGGAAAGAGACCCAGTACTTC

clone size: many
V gene: TRBV27
J gene: TRBJ2-3
D gene: TRBD2
CDR3 protein: CASSSGIAGLGTDTQYF
CDR3 DNA: TGTGCCAGCAGTTCCGGGATAGCGGGATTGGGCACAGATACGCAGTATTTT

clone size: many
V gene: TRBV6-6
J gene: TRBJ2-5
D gene: NA
CDR3 protein: CASSFTGGGETQYF
CDR3 DNA: TGTGCCAGCAGTTTTACAGGGGGGGGAGAGACCCAGTACTTC

clone size: many
V gene: TRBV5-1
J gene: TRBJ2-7
D gene: NA
CDR3 protein: CASSFSGQSLDEQYF
CDR3 DNA: TGCGCCAGCAGCTTTTCGGGACAATCACTGGACGAGCAGTACTTC

clone size: many
V gene: TRBV7-2
J gene: TRBJ1-4
D gene: NA
CDR3 protein: CASSSGDSNEKLFF
CDR3 DNA: TGTGCCAGCAGTTCCGGGGATTCTAATGAAAAACTGTTTTTT

clone size: once
V gene: TRBV2
J gene: TRBJ1-1
D gene: TRBD1
CDR3 protein: CASSYPSTGGSPRAFF
CDR3 DNA: TGTGCCAGCAGCTACCCCTCGACAGGGGGGTCGCCGAGGGCTTTCTTT

clone size: many
V gene: TRBV12-3/TRBV12-4
J gene: TRBJ2-7
D gene: NA
CDR3 protein: CASRGGREQYF
CDR3 DNA: TGTGCCAGCCGTGGGGGGCGCGAGCAGTACTTC

clone size: many
V gene: TRBV29-1
J gene: TRBJ2-2
D gene: TRBD1
CDR3 protein: CSATGQDTGELFF
CDR3 DNA: TGCAGCGCTACGGGACAGGACACCGGGGAGCTGTTTTTT

clone size: many
V gene: TRBV13
J gene: TRBJ1-1
D gene: NA
CDR3 protein: CASGEFEAFF
CDR3 DNA: TGTGCCAGCGGGGAGTTCGAGGCTTTCTTT

clone size: NA
V gene: TRBV30
J gene: TRBJ2-3
D gene: NA
CDR3 protein: CAWTEGMGEPSTDTQYF
CDR3 DNA: TGTGCCTGGACCGAGGGAATGGGGGAGCCAAGCACAGATACGCAGTATTTT

clone size: many
V gene: TRBV4-3
J gene: TRBJ2-1
D gene: NA
CDR3 protein: CASSQVAGPEQFF
CDR3 DNA: TGCGCCAGCAGCCAAGTTGCGGGGCCCGAGCAGTTCTTC

clone size: NA
V gene: TRBV7-2
J gene: TRBJ2-1
D gene: NA
CDR3 protein: CASSLGENEQFF
CDR3 DNA: TGTGCCAGCAGCTTAGGTGAGAATGAGCAGTTCTTC